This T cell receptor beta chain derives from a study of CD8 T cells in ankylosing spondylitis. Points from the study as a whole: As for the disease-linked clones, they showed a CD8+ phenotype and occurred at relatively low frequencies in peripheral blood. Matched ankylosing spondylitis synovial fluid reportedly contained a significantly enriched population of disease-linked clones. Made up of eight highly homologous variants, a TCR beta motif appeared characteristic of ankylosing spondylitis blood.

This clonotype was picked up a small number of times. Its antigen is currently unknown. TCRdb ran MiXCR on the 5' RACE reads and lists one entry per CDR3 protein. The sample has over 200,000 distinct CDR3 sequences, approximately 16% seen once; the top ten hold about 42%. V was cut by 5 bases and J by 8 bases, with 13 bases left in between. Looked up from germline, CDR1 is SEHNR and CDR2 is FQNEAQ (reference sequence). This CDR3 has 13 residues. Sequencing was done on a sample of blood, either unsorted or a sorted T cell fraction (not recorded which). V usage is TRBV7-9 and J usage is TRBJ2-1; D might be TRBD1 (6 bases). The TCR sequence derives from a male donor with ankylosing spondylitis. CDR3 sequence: CASSDRQDHEQFF. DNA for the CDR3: TGTGCCAGCAGCGATCGACAGGACCATGAGCAGTTCTTC.